This T cell receptor beta chain appears in the sequencing data of a study of T-cell reconstitution after alpha-beta-depleted transplantation in children. The CDR3 sequence is 15 residues long. Germline lookup yields CDR1 MGHRA and CDR2 YSYEKL. V was trimmed by 1 base and J by 1 base, leaving 10 bases between them. The authors prepared the TCRbeta library with unique molecular identifiers. From the PCR reads, TCRdb called clonotypes with MiXCR, one entry per CDR3 protein. The data hold over 400,000 distinct CDR3 sequences, with approximately 42% observed a single time. Study-wide results and limits: Two months or so post-transplant, alpha-beta T cells reportedly derived from several hundred expanded graft clones. One year post-transplant, T-cell counts and diversity were largely derived from T cells produced anew. Surviving recipient T cells and thymic progenitors underlay high day-60 TCRbeta diversity in some patients.

In its sample, this clonotype was seen once. Its target is not known. J is TRBJ2-5 and V is TRBV4-1; D not resolved. This clonotype originated in a girl aged 2 to 9 with aplastic anemia, due to receive a stem cell transplant. The specimen was PBMCs, collected before TCRalphabeta/CD19-depleted stem cell transplant. The CDR3: CASSQGRGFQETQYF. DNA for the CDR3: TGCGCCAGCAGCCAAGGTCGAGGTTTCCAAGAGACCCAGTACTTC.